The 9 T cell receptor beta chains below were found in one sample sequenced in a study of identical twins. Each CDR3 protein gets one entry after TCRdb re-called the 5' RACE reads with MiXCR. The data contain about 890,000 distinct CDR3 sequences, more than 9% of them singletons. These data were likewise used in another study, on yellow fever vaccine responses in identical twins.

Material: PBMCs. Every receptor here comes from a woman between 18 and 29 years old in good health.

The chain carries TRBV9 and TRBJ1-2, with D hard to call. The CDR3 spans 15 residues. Trimming removed 0 bases at V and 1 base at J, with 10 bases between. CDR1 and CDR2 (germline): SGDLS, YYNGEE. In DNA form, the CDR3 reads TGTGCCAGCAGCGTAGCGTGGGGTGGTAACTATGGCTACACCTTC. Translating it yields CASSVAWGGNYGYTF.

This clonotype was picked up many times. The rearrangement joins TRBV24-1 to TRBJ2-2; D call uncertain. Germline loops: CDR1 KGHDR, CDR2 SFDVKD. The CDR3 consists of 14 residues. Trimming took 6 bases from V and 4 from J, leaving 11 bases between them. CDR3 loop: CATSPTRATGELFF. In DNA, the CDR3 is TGTGCCACCAGTCCAACACGGGCCACCGGGGAGCTGTTTTTT.

This clonotype was seen a handful of times. This sequence joins TRBV15 and TRBJ2-7, with D possibly TRBD1 on 6 matching bases. The ends were cut back, 1 base at V and 5 bases at J, with 15 bases in the middle. The length of the CDR3 is 15 residues. Germline-derived CDR1 and CDR2 are LNHNV and YYDKDF (reference sequence). The CDR3 protein is CATSRGHGQFNEQYF. Here the CDR3 DNA reads TGTGCCACCAGCAGAGGTCATGGACAGTTCAACGAGCAGTACTTC.

This clonotype has more than one count but fewer than ten. The chain carries TRBV3-1 and TRBJ2-3; 9 bases fit TRBD2. Germline V gene lookup returns CDR1 LGHDT and CDR2 YNNKEL (reference sequence). This CDR3 comprises 17 residues. Trimming took 0 bases from V and 2 from J; bases not matched to a gene: 6. The DNA for the CDR3 is TGTGCCAGCAGCCAAGAAATCCCTAGCGGGGTCACAGATACGCAGTATTTT. Its translation is CASSQEIPSGVTDTQYF.

The DNA for the CDR3 is TGCAGTGCTAGAGAAGGAGGACTAGCGGGGGGGCAAGCGTATGAGCAGTTCTTC. Amino acid sequence: CSAREGGLAGGQAYEQFF. The rearrangement joins TRBV20-1 to TRBJ2-1; 15 bases map to TRBD2. This CDR3 comprises 18 residues. With 0 bases clipped from V and 8 bases from J, the junction kept 11 bases outside the gene matches. Germline CDR1 DFQATT, CDR2 SNEGSKA (reference sequence).

This clonotype was counted a few times. The chain has TRBV12-3 or TRBV12-4 and TRBJ1-5, with D possibly matching TRBD1 (5 bases). The CDR3 has 14 residues. V was shortened by 4 bases and J by 5 bases, with 12 bases between the two germline ends. The DNA of the CDR3 is TGTGCCAGCAGTTCTACAGGATCCTATCAGCCCCAGCATTTT. This codes for CASSSTGSYQPQHF.

The chain carries TRBV29-1 and TRBJ2-1, with D uncertain. There are 12 residues in the CDR3. The germline V and J ends were trimmed by 7 bases and 7 bases, with 14 bases remaining between them. Per germline, CDR1 SQVTM and CDR2 ANQGSEA. The DNA for the CDR3 is TGCAGCGCTGGAAGGTGGATAAATGAGCAGTTCTTC. As protein: CSAGRWINEQFF.

This clonotype was found a few times. The V and J genes are TRBV2 and TRBJ2-1; TRBD1 matches at 11 bases. CDR1 is SNHLY, CDR2 FYNNEI, per germline. V dropped 5 bases and J dropped 6; count of bases not matched to a gene: 9. The length of the CDR3 is 16 residues. The CDR3 DNA follows: TGTGCCAGCAGTAATCCACCGGGACAGGGGGTCAATGAGCAGTTCTTC. Translated, it gives CASSNPPGQGVNEQFF.

This clonotype appeared a few times. This chain uses TRBV23-1 with TRBJ1-5, with D perhaps matching TRBD1 (5 bases). TRBV23-1 is an ORF, with its function uncertain. Trimming cost V 7 bases and J 7 bases, with 14 bases left between them. The CDR3 totals 13 residues. The CDR3 DNA reads as TGCGCCAGCACACCACGGGGGGGGCAGCCCCAGCATTTT. Translating gives CASTPRGGQPQHF.